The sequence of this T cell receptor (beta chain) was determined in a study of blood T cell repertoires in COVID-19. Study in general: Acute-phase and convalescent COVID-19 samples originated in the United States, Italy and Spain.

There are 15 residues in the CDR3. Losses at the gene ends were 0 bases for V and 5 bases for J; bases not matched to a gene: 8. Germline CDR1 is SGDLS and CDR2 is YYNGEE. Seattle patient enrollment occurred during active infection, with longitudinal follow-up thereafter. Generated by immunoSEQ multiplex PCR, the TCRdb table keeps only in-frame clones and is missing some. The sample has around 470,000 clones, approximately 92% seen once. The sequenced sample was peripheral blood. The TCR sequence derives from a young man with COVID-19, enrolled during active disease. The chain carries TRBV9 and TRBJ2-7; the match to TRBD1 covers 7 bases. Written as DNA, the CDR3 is TGTGCCAGCAGCGTAGAGACAGGGAGAACGGACGAGCAGTACTTC. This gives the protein CASSVETGRTDEQYF.